A single sample gave rise to the 28 T cell receptor beta chains below, sequenced in a study of blood T cell repertoires in COVID-19. Clones were sequenced by immunoSEQ multiplex PCR, and TCRdb holds only the in-frame ones, with some missing. Among around 140,000 clones listed, roughly three quarters were seen once. The sequencing input was PBMCs or T cells enriched from blood (not recorded which). These receptors were taken from a woman aged 45-59 years who had recovered from COVID-19.

The sample holds a few counts of this clone. CDR3 residues: CATSDPDRAGDGTQYF. CDR3 coding DNA: TGTGCCACCAGTGACCCCGACAGGGCCGGGGACGGGACCCAGTACTTC. V is TRBV24-1 and J is TRBJ2-5, with 7 bases matching TRBD1. CDR1 KGHDR and CDR2 SFDVKD come from the germline V gene. Trimming cost V 4 bases and J 7 bases; bases outside gene matches: 14. This CDR3 contains 16 residues.

This clone was recorded a few times. The chain uses TRBV5-6 and TRBJ1-6; D remains unclear. Trimming took off 2 bases at V and 5 bases at J, with 17 bases between the two ends. There are 17 residues in the CDR3. Germline V CDR1 and CDR2: SGHDT, YYEEEE. This chain's CDR3 is CASSFGLGREDNSPLHF. CDR3 DNA: TGTGCCAGCAGCTTTGGGCTTGGGAGGGAAGATAATTCACCCCTCCACTTT.

The V call is TRBV5-1, the J call TRBJ2-2; possibly TRBD1 for D (5 bases). The germline V and J ends were trimmed by 1 base and 0 bases, with 10 bases remaining between them. The CDR3 length is 16 residues. The germline V gene encodes CDR1 SGHRS and CDR2 YFSETQ. This CDR3 is CASSLTGPANTGELFF. The CDR3 DNA is TGCGCCAGCAGCTTGACAGGACCCGCGAACACCGGGGAGCTGTTTTTT.

This clone was seen many times. This rearrangement joins TRBV19 to TRBJ2-7, with D perhaps TRBD2 (7 bases). Trimming took off 5 bases at V and 5 bases at J, with 19 bases between the two ends. The CDR3 sequence is 15 residues long. CDR1 is LNHDA, CDR2 SQIVND, per germline (reference sequence). CDR3 nucleotides: TGTGCCAGTAGTGCCCTTGCCGCGGGGGCCGACGAGCAGTACTTC. Translating it yields CASSALAAGADEQYF. Full variable domain (missing parts from reference TRBV19 and TRBJ2-7): DGGITQSPKYLFRKEGQNVTLSCEQNLNHDAMYWYRQDPGQGLRLIYYSQIVNDFQKGDIAEGYSVSREKKESFPLTVTSAQKNPTAFYLCASSALAAGADEQYFGPGTRLTVT.

This rearrangement joins TRBV28 to TRBJ1-2; tentatively, D is TRBD1 (6 bases). From germline, CDR1 is MDHEN and CDR2 SYDVKM. The CDR3 is 15 residues long. Trimming cost V 3 bases and J 0 bases, with 11 bases left between them. CDR3 sequence (DNA): TGTGCCAGCAGTTTGGGGGGGGCCTCTAACTATGGCTACACCTTC. As protein: CASSLGGASNYGYTF.

The chain has TRBV9 and TRBJ2-1, with D possibly being TRBD2 (6 bases). CDR1 is SGDLS and CDR2 is YYNGEE in the germline V gene. CDR3 length equals 14 residues. V lost 3 bases and J 3 bases, leaving 10 bases between the germline ends. The CDR3 here is CASSGAGYYNEQFF. In DNA, the CDR3 is TGTGCCAGCAGCGGGGCGGGGTACTACAATGAGCAGTTCTTC.

The CDR3, as DNA: TGTGCCAGCAGCCCAACAGGGGGAATCCTTTCTAACTATGGCTACACCTTC. Encoded protein: CASSPTGGILSNYGYTF. The chain employs TRBV11-2 and TRBJ1-2; 8 positions match TRBD1. Germline values: CDR1 SGHAT, CDR2 FQNNGV. This CDR3 comprises 17 residues. V shed 5 bases, J shed 0 bases, and the junction held 11 bases outside the gene matches.

The J gene is TRBJ1-2, the V gene TRBV3-1 (or the pseudogene TRBV3-2); 8 nucleotides match TRBD1. V shed 1 base and J 8 bases; nucleotides not matched to a gene: 9. The CDR3 runs to 15 residues. Germline CDR1 and CDR2: LGHDT and YNNKEL (reference sequence). The CDR3 DNA sequence: TGTGCCAGCAGCCAAGGAACCGGGACAGGAGGAGGCTACACCTTC. This translates into CASSQGTGTGGGYTF.

This sequence joins TRBV7-3 and TRBJ2-3, with 16 bases lining up with TRBD2. The CDR3 runs 18 residues. Germline CDR1 and CDR2: SGHTA and FQGTGA. The trim removed 0 bases at V and 4 bases at J, leaving 4 bases unmatched. CDR3 loop: CASSLTGTSGGAADTQYF. The DNA of the CDR3 is TGTGCCAGCAGCTTAACCGGGACTAGCGGGGGGGCGGCAGATACGCAGTATTTT.

The chain recombines TRBV2 with TRBJ1-2; TRBD1 agrees at 8 bases. V shed 4 bases, J shed 5 bases, and the junction held 12 bases outside the gene matches. This CDR3 has 16 amino acids. Germline CDR1 SNHLY, CDR2 FYNNEI. The CDR3, as DNA: TGTGCCAGCAGTGCAGGGACAGGACGGAATAGGTATGGCTACACCTTC. Translation gives CASSAGTGRNRYGYTF.

The V and J genes are TRBV5-1 and TRBJ1-1; 7 bases line up with TRBD1. The CDR3 runs 14 residues. Germline V gene lookup returns CDR1 SGHRS and CDR2 YFSETQ. V dropped 2 bases and J dropped 3; count of bases not matched to a gene: 4. The CDR3 sequence: CASSLYDRDTEAFF. CDR3 DNA sequence: TGCGCCAGCAGCTTATACGACAGGGACACTGAAGCTTTCTTT.

The J gene is TRBJ1-1, the V gene TRBV5-1, with 8 bases identical to TRBD1. Per germline, CDR1 SGHRS and CDR2 YFSETQ. Germline trimming cut 5 bases from V and 0 bases from J; bases unmatched to any gene: 15. The CDR3 contains 18 residues. The CDR3 is CASSLGQGSLLMNTEAFF. The DNA of the CDR3 is TGCGCCAGCAGTTTAGGACAGGGATCGTTGCTCATGAACACTGAAGCTTTCTTT.

This clone has just a few counts. V usage is TRBV24-1 and J usage is TRBJ1-2; perhaps TRBD1 as D (6 bases). The V gene lost 4 bases and the J gene lost 2 bases, with 10 bases spanning the gap. Germline V lookup: CDR1 KGHDR, CDR2 SFDVKD. This CDR3 region has 14 residues. The CDR3, as DNA: TGTGCCACCAGTGACCTGGACAGCAACTATGGCTACACCTTC. Encoded protein: CATSDLDSNYGYTF.

This chain links TRBV14 with TRBJ2-7; 8 bases match TRBD1. The CDR3 totals 13 residues. Looked up from germline, CDR1 is SGHDN and CDR2 is FVKESK. J was trimmed by 4 bases and V by 8 bases; bases with no gene match: 7. CDR3 sequence (DNA): TGTGCCAGCTGCCCTCAGGGGGCGTACGAGCAGTACTTC. Translated: CASCPQGAYEQYF.

V gene TRBV5-1 combines with J gene TRBJ2-7; the D gene is possibly TRBD2 (7 bases). V lost 4 bases and J 0 bases, leaving 14 bases between the germline ends. The CDR3 consists of 15 residues. In germline, CDR1 is SGHRS, CDR2 YFSETQ. The CDR3 DNA reads TGCGCCAGCAGCCCAACGGGGGGCCCCTCCTACGAGCAGTACGTC. Translated: CASSPTGGPSYEQYV.

The rearrangement links TRBV7-2 to TRBJ2-5; 14 bases match TRBD2. The junction had 4 bases not matched to a gene; V was cut back by 5 bases and J by 2 bases. The CDR3 runs 16 residues. Germline values: CDR1 SGHTA, CDR2 FQGNSA. The DNA for the CDR3 is TGTGCCAGCAGCCGTTGGACTAGCGGGGGGCAAGAGACCCAGTACTTC. Translating it yields CASSRWTSGGQETQYF.

V and J are TRBV3-1 (or the pseudogene TRBV3-2) and TRBJ2-5; TRBD1 matches 9 bases. V was pared by 1 base and J by 6 bases, with 9 bases of the junction left unmatched. Per germline, CDR1 LGHDT and CDR2 YNNKEL (reference sequence). This CDR3 comprises 16 residues. CDR3 DNA: TGTGCCAGCAGCCAAGGCCTACAGGGGGCAGGGAAGACCCAGTACTTC. Its protein product is CASSQGLQGAGKTQYF.

The chain links TRBV9 to TRBJ2-1; possible D gene TRBD2, 6 bases. CDR1 and CDR2 from the germline V gene are SGDLS and YYNGEE. Between the trimmed V and J ends, which lost 4 bases and 4 bases, there was a span of 15 bases. The CDR3 contains 15 residues. CDR3 sequence (DNA): TGTGCCAGCAGCAGCGTTTGGGGAGGTTACAATGAGCAGTTCTTC. This gives the protein CASSSVWGGYNEQFF.

The V and J genes are TRBV6-5 and TRBJ1-6; unclear D gene. Germline CDR1 MNHEY, CDR2 SVGAGI. The V end was cut by 7 bases, the J end by 10 bases, with 11 bases between. This CDR3 region has 12 residues. The CDR3 DNA sequence: TGTGCCAGCACAGAGGACTTCTCACCCCTCCACTTT. Amino acids: CASTEDFSPLHF.

J is TRBJ1-3 and V is TRBV28, with a possible D match to TRBD1 (6 bases). The CDR3 runs 18 residues. Trimming removed 3 bases from V and 4 bases from J, with 22 bases in between. The germline V gene has CDR1 MDHEN and CDR2 SYDVKM. The CDR3 DNA sequence: TGTGCCAGCAGTTTGTTCGCTGGGGGCAGGTCGGCAGGAAACACCATATATTTT. It is translated as CASSLFAGGRSAGNTIYF.

This rearrangement joins TRBV2 to TRBJ1-4; TRBD1 aligns across 9 bases. CDR3 length: 14 residues. Losses at the gene ends were 8 bases for V and 4 bases for J; bases not matched to a gene: 5. Germline CDR1 is SNHLY and CDR2 is FYNNEI. CDR3 residues: CASEGDRVNEKLFF. For the CDR3, the DNA is TGTGCCAGCGAGGGGGACAGGGTTAATGAAAAACTGTTTTTT. Full variable domain (outside the CDR3, taken from reference TRBV2 and TRBJ1-4): EPEVTQTPSHQVTQMGQEVILRCVPISNHLYFYWYRQILGQKVEFLVSFYNNEISEKSEIFDDQFSVERPDGSNFTLKIRSTKLEDSAMYFCASEGDRVNEKLFFGSGTQLSVL.

This clone was recorded once. The rearrangement joins TRBV11-3 to TRBJ2-1, with a tentative D call TRBD1 (5 bases). The CDR3 is 15 amino acids. The V gene lost 3 bases and the J gene lost 0 bases, with 9 bases spanning the gap. Germline CDR1 and CDR2: SGHNT and YENEEA. CDR3 nucleotide sequence: TGTGCCAGCAGCTTCACAGGCAGCTCCTACAATGAGCAGTTCTTC. Translating gives CASSFTGSSYNEQFF.

The rearrangement joins TRBV19 to TRBJ1-2; D is unclear. CDR1 and CDR2 from the germline V gene are LNHDA and SQIVND (reference sequence). The germline V and J ends were trimmed by 2 bases and 6 bases, with 16 bases remaining between them. The CDR3 consists of 15 residues. CDR3 in amino acids: CASSIYTPYMNGYTF. The CDR3 DNA reads as TGTGCCAGTAGTATATACACCCCGTACATGAATGGCTACACCTTC.

This clone was detected only a few times. The chain combines TRBV10-3 with TRBJ1-6, with D tentatively TRBD1 (5 bases). CDR1 and CDR2 from the germline V gene are ENHRY and SYGVKD. The germline V and J ends were trimmed by 7 bases and 6 bases, with 13 bases remaining between them. The CDR3 extends over 14 amino acids. The CDR3 coding sequence is TGTGCCATCAAGCCGGGGGGTGTTAATTCACCCCTCCACTTT. Translated: CAIKPGGVNSPLHF.

The chain recombines TRBV6-1 with TRBJ1-2; 8 positions agree with TRBD1. The CDR3 runs 17 residues. Germline CDR1 is MNHNS and CDR2 is SASEGT. The V gene end was trimmed by 2 bases and the J gene end by 4 bases; junction bases not matched to a gene: 12. The CDR3 DNA reads as TGTGCCAGCAGTGAACGTAGCGCGACAGGGGTAGTCTATGGCTACACCTTC. It yields the protein CASSERSATGVVYGYTF.

This chain joins TRBV11-1 and TRBJ2-2; 9 nucleotides line up with TRBD1. Germline V gene sequence: CDR1 SGHAT, CDR2 FQDESV (reference sequence). CDR3 size: 15 residues. V lost 3 bases and J lost 3; bases outside the gene matches: 2. CDR3 loop: CASSLRTGDTGELFF. CDR3 sequence (DNA): TGTGCCAGCAGCTTGAGGACAGGGGACACCGGGGAGCTGTTTTTT.

The chain uses TRBV28 and TRBJ1-5, with a possible D match to TRBD1 (5 bases). The V end was cut by 2 bases, the J end by 6 bases, with 14 bases between. Per the germline V gene, CDR1 is MDHEN and CDR2 is SYDVKM. The CDR3 has 15 residues. The CDR3 DNA follows: TGTGCCAGCAGTTTAGGGGGGGAACGATTTCAGCCCCAGCATTTT. Translated, it gives CASSLGGERFQPQHF.

The rearrangement joins TRBV7-9 to TRBJ1-2, with 8 bases identical to TRBD1. Germline values: CDR1 SEHNR, CDR2 FQNEAQ (reference sequence). Losses at the gene ends were 1 base for V and 2 bases for J; bases not matched to a gene: 3. CDR3 length equals 15 residues. CDR3 protein: CASSLDGQGNYGYTF. CDR3 bases: TGTGCCAGCAGCTTAGACGGACAGGGAAACTATGGCTACACCTTC.